What follows describes a single TCR beta chain. These data come from a study of blood T cell repertoires in COVID-19. Study overall: The cDNA or gDNA used as material had been derived from T cells, B-cell-depleted T cells, or PBMCs.

Measured with immunoSEQ multiplex PCR; TCRdb has only the in-frame clones, and not every one. The sample records roughly 140,000 clones, roughly 80% being singletons. Study members were between about 18 and 95 years old and lived in 20 to 25 US regions. Trimming removed 1 base from V and 1 base from J, with 7 bases in between. Per germline, CDR1 MNHNS and CDR2 SASEGT. The CDR3 extends over 14 amino acids. This receptor was taken from a woman aged 40-49 years who had recovered from COVID-19. Sequencing was carried out using PBMCs or T cells enriched from blood (not recorded which). The V and J genes are TRBV6-1 and TRBJ1-1; D uncertain. CDR3 loop: CASSEVEENTEAFF. CDR3 coding DNA: TGTGCCAGCAGTGAAGTGGAGGAGAACACTGAAGCTTTCTTT.